This T cell receptor beta chain was identified in a study of vaccination effects on CD4 cells after COVID-19. As for this clone: Its antigen is not known.

After expansion with viral peptide pools in the ViraFEST assay, antigen-specific CD4+ T cells were sequenced. Following culture for about ten days, CD4+ T cells were isolated. None of these healthy vaccinees had been infected with SARS-CoV-2 before vaccination. The assay was immunoSEQ multiplex PCR, and TCRdb's table has in-frame clones only and misses some. The table lists 71,000 or so clones, around three quarters of them singletons. V lost 6 bases to trimming and J lost 2 bases, with 7 bases between them. This CDR3 spans 11 amino acids. CDR1 SQVTM and CDR2 ANQGSEA come from the germline V gene. The gene calls are TRBV29-1 and TRBJ2-5; unclear D gene. This clonotype was obtained from a human donor who received a COVID-19 vaccine. The sequences come from CD4+ T cells from PBMCs cultured with HCoV-OC43 spike peptides, collected before COVID-19 vaccination. Specified subset: HCoV-OC43 spike overlapping peptide pool stimulation. For the CDR3, the DNA is TGCAGCGTCTTAAGGCAAGAGACCCAGTACTTC. This translates into CSVLRQETQYF.